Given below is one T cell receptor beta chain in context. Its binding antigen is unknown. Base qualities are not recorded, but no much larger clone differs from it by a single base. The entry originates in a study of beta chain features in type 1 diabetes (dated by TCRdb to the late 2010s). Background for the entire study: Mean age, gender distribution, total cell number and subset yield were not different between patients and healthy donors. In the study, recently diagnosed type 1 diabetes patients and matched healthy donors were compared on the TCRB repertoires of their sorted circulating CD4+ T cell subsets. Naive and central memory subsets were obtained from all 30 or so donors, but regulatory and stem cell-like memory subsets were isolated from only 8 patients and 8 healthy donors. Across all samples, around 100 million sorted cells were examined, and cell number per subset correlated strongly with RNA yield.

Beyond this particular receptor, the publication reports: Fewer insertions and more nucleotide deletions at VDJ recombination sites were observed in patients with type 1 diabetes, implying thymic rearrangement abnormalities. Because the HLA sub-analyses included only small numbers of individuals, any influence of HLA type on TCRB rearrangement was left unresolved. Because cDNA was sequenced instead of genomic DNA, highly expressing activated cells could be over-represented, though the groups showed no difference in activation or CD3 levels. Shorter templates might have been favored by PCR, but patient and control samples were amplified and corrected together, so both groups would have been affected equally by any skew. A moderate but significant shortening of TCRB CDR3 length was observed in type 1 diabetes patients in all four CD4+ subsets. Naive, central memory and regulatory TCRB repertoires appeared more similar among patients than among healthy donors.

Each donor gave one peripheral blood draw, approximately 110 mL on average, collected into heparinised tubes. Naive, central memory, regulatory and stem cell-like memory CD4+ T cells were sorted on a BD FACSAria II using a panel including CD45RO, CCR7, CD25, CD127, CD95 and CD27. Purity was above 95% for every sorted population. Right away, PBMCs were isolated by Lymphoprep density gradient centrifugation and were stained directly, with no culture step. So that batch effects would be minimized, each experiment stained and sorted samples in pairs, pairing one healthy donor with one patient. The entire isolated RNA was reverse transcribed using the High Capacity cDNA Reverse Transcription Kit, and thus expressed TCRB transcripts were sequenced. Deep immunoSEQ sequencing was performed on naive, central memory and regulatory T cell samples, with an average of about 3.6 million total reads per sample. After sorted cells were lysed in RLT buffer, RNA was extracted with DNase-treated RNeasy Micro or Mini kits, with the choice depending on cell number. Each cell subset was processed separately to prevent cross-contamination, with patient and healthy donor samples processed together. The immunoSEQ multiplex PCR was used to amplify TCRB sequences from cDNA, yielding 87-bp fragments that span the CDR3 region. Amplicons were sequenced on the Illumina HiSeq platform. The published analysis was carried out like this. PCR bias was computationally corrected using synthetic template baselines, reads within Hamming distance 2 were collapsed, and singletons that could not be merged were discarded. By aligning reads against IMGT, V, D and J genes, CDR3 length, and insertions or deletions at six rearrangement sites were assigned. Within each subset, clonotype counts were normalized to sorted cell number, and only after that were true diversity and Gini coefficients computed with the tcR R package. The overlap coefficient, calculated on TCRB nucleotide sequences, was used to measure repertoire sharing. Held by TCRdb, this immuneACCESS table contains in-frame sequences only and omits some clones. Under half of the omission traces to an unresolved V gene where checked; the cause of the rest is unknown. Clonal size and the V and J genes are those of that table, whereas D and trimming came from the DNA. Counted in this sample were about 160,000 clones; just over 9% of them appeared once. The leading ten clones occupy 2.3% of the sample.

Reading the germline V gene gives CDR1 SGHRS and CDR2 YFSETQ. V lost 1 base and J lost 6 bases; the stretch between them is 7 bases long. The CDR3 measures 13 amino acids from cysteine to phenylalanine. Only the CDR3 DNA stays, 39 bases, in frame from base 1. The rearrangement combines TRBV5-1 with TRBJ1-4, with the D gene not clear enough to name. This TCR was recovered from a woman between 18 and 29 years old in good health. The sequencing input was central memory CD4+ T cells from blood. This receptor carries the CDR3 CASSLWEDEKLFF. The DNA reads TGCGCCAGCAGCTTGTGGGAGGATGAAAAACTGTTTTTT.